This passage covers 32 T cell receptor beta chains from one sample sequenced in a study of OX40 agonist ivuxolimab in advanced cancers. Libraries were prepared by immunoSEQ multiplex PCR; TCRdb keeps only in-frame clonotypes and omits some of them. Of about 26,000 clones in the sample, roughly 80% were seen once. The sequenced sample was CD4+ or CD8+ T cells sorted from blood, obtained in a trial of the OX40 agonist ivuxolimab. These receptor sequences come from an adult with an advanced solid tumor such as melanoma, head and neck, liver or kidney cancer.

The chain is built from TRBV19 and TRBJ1-4; D gene uncertain. There are 13 residues in the CDR3. V was clipped by 9 bases and J by 7 bases, with 15 bases between them. Germline CDR1 is LNHDA and CDR2 is SQIVND (reference sequence). This CDR3 is CASQSRGSEKLFF. The DNA of the CDR3 is TGTGCCAGCCAATCGCGAGGCAGTGAAAAACTGTTTTTT.

The chain employs TRBV6-5 and TRBJ2-1, with D unclear. The V gene's germline CDR1 is MNHEY and CDR2 SVGAGI. The CDR3 is 12 amino acids. Between the trimmed V and J ends, which lost 8 bases and 12 bases, there was a span of 17 bases. This chain's CDR3 is CASHPFHGVQFF. The CDR3 DNA reads as TGTGCCAGCCACCCTTTCCATGGGGTGCAGTTCTTC.

This clone was observed a single time. The chain links TRBV7-9 to TRBJ1-2, with 10 bases identical to TRBD1. CDR1 SEHNR and CDR2 FQNEAQ come from the germline V gene (reference sequence). V lost 3 bases to trimming and J lost 5 bases; unmatched junction nucleotides: 6. This CDR3 is 15 amino acids long. The CDR3 DNA reads TGTGCCAGCAGCTTCGCACCGGGACAGGGGTATGGCTACACCTTC. This sequence encodes CASSFAPGQGYGYTF.

The chain joins TRBV6-1 to TRBJ2-7; a weak D match, TRBD1 (5 bases). Trimming left V 7 bases short and J 6 bases short, with 16 bases between. Germline V gene data show CDR1 as MNHNS and CDR2 as SASEGT. This CDR3 contains 13 residues. DNA of the CDR3: TGTGCCAGCAAACGCAGGGAAAATGTCGAGCAGTACTTC. Translating gives CASKRRENVEQYF.

The rearrangement uses TRBV19 and TRBJ2-3; TRBD1 aligns across 7 bases. V was clipped by 6 bases and J by 6 bases; unmatched bases: 6. The CDR3 spans 13 residues. The germline CDR1 and CDR2 sequences are LNHDA and SQIVND (reference sequence). CDR3 DNA sequence: TGTGCCAGTAGGCAACAGGGGTGGGATACGCAGTATTTT. Amino acid sequence: CASRQQGWDTQYF.

V is TRBV6-1 and J is TRBJ1-1; 11 positions match TRBD1. This CDR3 region has 16 residues. CDR1 is MNHNS, CDR2 SASEGT, per germline. V trimming: 4 bases; J trimming: 11 bases; junction bases outside the gene matches: 15. This CDR3 reads CASSGYTGTGGVDAFF. CDR3 nucleotide sequence: TGTGCCAGCAGTGGGTACACCGGGACAGGGGGGGTTGATGCTTTCTTT.

The gene calls are TRBV5-1 and TRBJ1-6; D unresolved. This CDR3 is 16 amino acids long. Trimming removed 0 bases at V and 10 bases at J, with 17 bases between. Per germline, CDR1 SGHRS and CDR2 YFSETQ. DNA of the CDR3: TGCGCCAGCAGCTTGGGGGGAAATCAATTAGAATCACCCCTCCACTTT. Translated: CASSLGGNQLESPLHF.

This chain links TRBV5-1 with TRBJ1-6; 8 bases map to TRBD1. CDR1 and CDR2 from the germline V gene are SGHRS and YFSETQ. With V trimmed by 8 bases and J by 9 bases, 10 bases remained unmatched. This CDR3 comprises 14 residues. DNA of the CDR3: TGCGCCAGTTCGCCGGGACAGGACGTTTCACCCCTCCACTTT. Protein sequence: CASSPGQDVSPLHF.

V and J are TRBV7-3 and TRBJ1-1, with D maybe TRBD1 (5 bases). Trimming removed 5 bases at V and 4 bases at J, with 14 bases between. Germline assignment: CDR1 SGHTA and CDR2 FQGTGA. This CDR3 has 14 residues. The CDR3, as DNA: TGTGCCAGCAGCCGAAGGGCCGGGGGCACTGAAGCTTTCTTT. It is translated as CASSRRAGGTEAFF.

This clone came up a few times. The rearrangement links TRBV12-5 to TRBJ2-1, with TRBD1 as a possible D gene (5 bases). The CDR3 spans 13 residues. V was clipped by 2 bases and J by 8 bases, with 10 bases between them. The germline CDR1 and CDR2 sequences are LGHNT and FRNRAP. The CDR3 DNA reads TGTGCTAGTGGTTTGTGGGGCAGGGATGAGCAGTTCTTC. Protein: CASGLWGRDEQFF.

In its sample, this clone was seen once. V and J are TRBV5-6 and TRBJ2-5; 8 nucleotides align to TRBD1. CDR1 SGHDT and CDR2 YYEEEE come from the germline V gene. This CDR3 comprises 14 residues. Trimming at V came to 4 bases and at J to 5 bases, leaving 7 bases not matched to a gene. The CDR3 nucleotides are TGTGCCAGCAGCCCACTACAGGGGGATGAGACCCAGTACTTC. As protein: CASSPLQGDETQYF.

In its sample, this clone was seen a few times. The J gene is TRBJ1-1, the V gene TRBV18; D unresolved. Germline lookup yields CDR1 KGHSH and CDR2 LQKENI. The V end was cut by 0 bases, the J end by 5 bases, with 10 bases between. The CDR3 totals 14 residues. CDR3 nucleotides: TGTGCCAGCTCACCACCGGCACAAGAGACTGAAGCTTTCTTT. Translated: CASSPPAQETEAFF.

This chain connects TRBV7-3 to TRBJ2-7; D possibly corresponds to TRBD1 (6 bases). V was trimmed by 4 bases and J by 7 bases, leaving 17 bases between them. The germline CDR1 and CDR2 sequences are SGHTA and FQGTGA. There are 14 residues in the CDR3. Here the CDR3 reads CASSSRVGAGEQYF. The DNA of the CDR3 is TGTGCCAGCAGCTCTCGCGTGGGGGCCGGGGAGCAGTACTTC.

In this sample, this clone turned up a few times. This sequence joins TRBV6-6 and TRBJ2-1, with unresolved D. V was trimmed by 6 bases and J by 7 bases, leaving 7 bases between them. This CDR3 has 11 amino acids. The V gene's germline CDR1 is MNHNY and CDR2 SVGAGI (reference sequence). This CDR3 is CASRVSNEQFF. CDR3 coding DNA: TGTGCCAGCAGGGTGTCGAATGAGCAGTTCTTC.

The V call is TRBV6-5, the J call TRBJ2-1, with a weak D call TRBD1 (6 bases). Germline assignment: CDR1 MNHEY and CDR2 SVGAGI. V was trimmed by 5 bases and J by 3 bases, leaving 11 bases between them. The CDR3 runs to 14 residues. CDR3 residues: CASSEPRGYNEQFF. In DNA form, the CDR3 reads TGTGCCAGCAGTGAACCCAGGGGCTACAATGAGCAGTTCTTC.

V is TRBV6-5 and J is TRBJ1-2; D gene unclear. V gave up 3 bases and J gave up 7 bases, with 12 bases separating them. Germline assignment: CDR1 MNHEY and CDR2 SVGAGI. The CDR3 consists of 13 residues. CDR3 coding DNA: TGTGCCAGCAGTTATGGCCGGGGTAGTGGCTACACCTTC. It encodes CASSYGRGSGYTF.

This chain connects TRBV30 to TRBJ1-6; the D gene is possibly TRBD1 (6 bases). Trimming stripped 2 bases from V and 8 bases from J, with 16 bases between. Per germline, CDR1 GTSNPN and CDR2 SVGIG (reference sequence). The CDR3 extends over 15 amino acids. CDR3 nucleotides: TGTGCCTGGAGTCCGTGGACAGCCTACGATTCACCCCTCCACTTT. Translated, it gives CAWSPWTAYDSPLHF.

The CDR3 here is CASSAGGQLLSGANVLTF. In nucleotides, the CDR3 is TGTGCCAGCAGCGCAGGGGGACAGCTGCTTTCTGGGGCCAACGTCCTGACTTTC. V is TRBV9 and J is TRBJ2-6, with 7 bases fitting TRBD1. Per the germline V gene, CDR1 is SGDLS and CDR2 is YYNGEE. V gave up 3 bases and J gave up 1 base; unmatched junction bases: 10. CDR3 size: 18 residues.

This rearrangement joins TRBV7-2 to TRBJ1-1; D is perhaps TRBD1 (5 bases). Trimming removed 3 bases from V and 2 bases from J, with 10 bases in between. This CDR3 is 14 amino acids long. Germline lookup yields CDR1 SGHTA and CDR2 FQGNSA. In DNA form, the CDR3 reads TGTGCCAGCAGCTTTGGACATCAAAACACTGAAGCTTTCTTT. Protein sequence: CASSFGHQNTEAFF.

By share, this clone counts as medium-sized (0.01 to 0.1%). Other DNA sequences of this sample code for an identical CDR3. This sequence joins TRBV19 and TRBJ1-5; D gene ambiguous. V was pared by 2 bases and J by 1 base, with 3 bases between. Germline CDR1 LNHDA, CDR2 SQIVND (reference sequence). This CDR3 is built from 13 residues. CDR3 DNA sequence: TGTGCCAGTAGTATACAAAGCAATCAGCCCCAGCATTTT. Its translation is CASSIQSNQPQHF.

Sample share makes this clone medium-sized. The chain recombines TRBV10-2 with TRBJ1-6; D remains ambiguous. V lost 2 bases and J lost 2, with 4 bases in between. The CDR3 has 14 amino acids. From germline, CDR1 is WSHSY and CDR2 SAAADI. The CDR3 DNA is TGCGCCAGCAGTGAGGGAACCTATAATTCACCCCTCCACTTT. Amino acid sequence: CASSEGTYNSPLHF.

There are a few counts of this clone. The chain carries TRBV5-1 and TRBJ2-7, with 10 bases lining up with TRBD1. The CDR3 covers 17 residues. V shed 7 bases, J shed 5 bases, and the junction held 18 bases outside the gene matches. From germline, CDR1 is SGHRS and CDR2 YFSETQ. CDR3 nucleotides: TGCGCCAGCTCACAGGGGCCGGGGACAGGGGCGTTCAACGAGCAGTACTTC. This translates into CASSQGPGTGAFNEQYF.

This rearrangement joins TRBV9 to TRBJ2-3; maybe TRBD2 (6 bases). The CDR3 length is 14 residues. V shed 0 bases and J shed 2 bases, with 7 bases lying between them. CDR1 is SGDLS, CDR2 YYNGEE, per germline. In DNA form, the CDR3 reads TGTGCCAGCAGCGTAGAGGACTACACAGATACGCAGTATTTT. Encoded protein: CASSVEDYTDTQYF.

The genes are TRBV19 and TRBJ1-2, with 7 bases fitting TRBD1. This CDR3 has 15 amino acids. J gave up 4 bases and V 7 bases, and 12 bases lay outside the gene matches. Germline CDR1 and CDR2: LNHDA and SQIVND (reference sequence). This CDR3 reads CASTGTSTGIYGYTF. CDR3 DNA sequence: TGTGCCAGTACTGGAACTTCGACAGGGATCTATGGCTACACCTTC.

The chain carries TRBV6-6 and TRBJ1-5, with no clear D. CDR3 length: 13 amino acids. CDR1 and CDR2 (germline): MNHNY, SVGAGI (reference sequence). Deletions cut 6 bases from V and 0 bases from J, with 6 bases between. The CDR3, as DNA: TGTGCCAGCAGCCCCTATAGCAATCAGCCCCAGCATTTT. Its translation: CASSPYSNQPQHF.

This rearrangement joins TRBV10-3 to TRBJ1-1; unclear D gene. This CDR3 contains 13 residues. Germline V gene data show CDR1 as ENHRY and CDR2 as SYGVKD. V was pared by 5 bases and J by 1 base, with 8 bases between. The CDR3, as DNA: TGTGCCATCAGTTTTAAAAAGAACACTGAAGCTTTCTTT. It specifies CAISFKKNTEAFF.

The rearrangement uses TRBV7-2 and TRBJ1-5; D gene uncertain. V gave up 0 bases and J gave up 4 bases, with 7 bases separating them. Germline CDR1 and CDR2: SGHTA and FQGNSA. The CDR3 contains 14 residues. In nucleotides, the CDR3 is TGTGCCAGCAGCTTAGCGTTAGGGAATCAGCCCCAGCATTTT. Its protein product is CASSLALGNQPQHF. The full variable domain, with the rest looked up from reference TRBV7-2 and TRBJ1-5, is GAGVSQSPSNKVTEKGKDVELRCDPISGHTALYWYRQSLGQGLEFLIYFQGNSAPDKSGLPSDRFSAERTGGSVSTLTIQRTQQEDSAVYLCASSLALGNQPQHFGDGTRLSIL.

The chain uses TRBV4-1 and TRBJ2-1; 10 nucleotides match TRBD2. Trimming took 0 bases from V and 4 from J; bases not matched to a gene: 3. The CDR3 is made up of 16 amino acids. Germline V CDR1 and CDR2: MGHRA, YSYEKL. The CDR3 region is CASSQDPAGGYNEQFF. The CDR3 bases are TGCGCCAGCAGCCAAGACCCAGCGGGGGGGTACAATGAGCAGTTCTTC.

This chain links TRBV7-2 with TRBJ1-6; TRBD1 aligns across 9 bases. Unmatched junction bases numbered 3, after V lost 5 bases and J lost 7 bases. In germline, CDR1 is SGHTA, CDR2 FQGNSA. CDR3 length: 14 residues. The CDR3 DNA sequence: TGTGCCAGCAGCCTGGACAGGGGAAATTCACCCCTCCACTTT. Translation gives CASSLDRGNSPLHF.

The gene calls are TRBV7-2 and TRBJ2-5; 11 bases line up with TRBD2. Per germline, CDR1 SGHTA and CDR2 FQGNSA. The J segment lost 3 bases and the V segment lost 5 bases, leaving 8 bases of the junction unmatched. The CDR3 sequence is 16 residues long. The CDR3 DNA reads TGTGCCAGCAGCCAAGGGCGACTAGCGGGGAAAGAGACCCAGTACTTC. It is translated as CASSQGRLAGKETQYF.

The genes are TRBV7-9 and TRBJ2-1; 12 nucleotides agree with TRBD2. Trimming cost V 3 bases and J 6 bases; bases outside gene matches: 3. CDR3 size: 15 residues. The germline V gene has CDR1 SEHNR and CDR2 FQNEAQ (reference sequence). CDR3 in DNA: TGTGCCAGCAGCTTTCTAGCGGGGGGGCTCAATGAGCAGTTCTTC. Protein sequence: CASSFLAGGLNEQFF.

This chain uses TRBV18 with TRBJ2-6; 7 nucleotides agree with TRBD1. V trimming: 3 bases; J trimming: 0 bases; junction bases outside the gene matches: 5. Germline CDR1 KGHSH, CDR2 LQKENI. This CDR3 is built from 17 residues. The CDR3 is CASSPTDRISGANVLTF. The CDR3 DNA reads as TGTGCCAGCTCACCTACGGACAGGATCTCTGGGGCCAACGTCCTGACTTTC.